The present entry profiles one T cell receptor (beta chain) with its context. This clone was counted once. The antigen this receptor binds is unknown. No quality values exist for individual bases; no much larger clone is one base distant. The sample's time point, from its label and the paper: week 35, safety follow-up. Every vaccine dose consisted of 300 ug of a 20-mer mutant IDH1 peptide in Montanide, administered subcutaneously together with topical imiquimod. Across visits V03 through V10, patients got a total of eight vaccinations, given in weeks 1, 3, 5, 7, 11, 15, 19 and 23. Donors had newly diagnosed WHO grade 3 or 4 IDH1-mutant astrocytomas with loss of nuclear ATRX. The samples were drawn from NOA16, a multicentre, single-arm, open-label phase I trial in Germany that tested a mutant IDH1 peptide vaccine in humans for the first time. Genomic DNA for TCRB sequencing was extracted from EDTA blood using the DNeasy Blood and Tissue Kit.

The sample belongs to a study of a mutant IDH1 vaccine in newly diagnosed glioma (TCRdb year 2021). In terms of the full investigation: In the chemotherapy-containing groups, vaccination started alongside temozolomide cycles, whereas in patients who had radiotherapy alone it started 4-6 weeks after radiotherapy. The approximately 33 treated patients were approximately 62% male and about 40% female, with a mean age of about 43 years. Before enrollment, patients had received standard therapy of radiotherapy alone, temozolomide alone, or radiochemotherapy with temozolomide; most received the combination. The week-35 safety follow-up was designated visit V12, and the week-47 end of study was designated visit V13. Peripheral blood was collected at six visits: V03 (baseline), V05, V07, V10, V12 and V13. For exploratory analyses, 25 to 30 treated patients had longitudinal TCRB deep sequencing done wherever samples were available. Summary of the overall study and its limitations: It was noted by the authors that analyses of patient blood samples could not be reproduced owing to sample limitations. Pseudoprogression seemed to be unrelated to changes in the top peripheral T cell clonotypes found by TCRB sequencing. Immune responses induced by the vaccine were seen in around 94% of patients across multiple MHC alleles. Selection of PBMC samples for TCRB deep sequencing was based on availability.

There are 17 amino acids in the CDR3, from cysteine to phenylalanine inclusive. Just CDR3 DNA is preserved here, 51 bases in frame from base 1. V has 0 bases trimmed and J has 0 bases trimmed; junction bases matching no gene number 8. The germline V gene sets CDR1 to LGHNA and CDR2 to YNFKEQ. The library relied on the immunoSEQ multiplex PCR assay. Following the manufacturer's protocol, the hsTCRB Kit was used to amplify rearranged TCR beta chain sequences. An Illumina MiSeq was used to sequence the TCRB libraries. In the original analysis: Demultiplexing, trimming and gene mapping were performed with the kit vendor's proprietary platform. Sourced from immuneACCESS, this table was stored by TCRdb with only in-frame sequences that have V and J called. A share of the clones is absent; for the studies checked, an unresolved V gene accounts for under half, and the remainder has no known explanation. V and J calls and clone size follow that table, whereas D and trimming were derived from the DNA. The sample includes more than 45,000 clones, with 88% observed a single time. The ten largest clonotypes hold around 5.4% of the sample.

The specimen was PBMCs, collected from a glioma patient whose treatment included an IDH1 peptide vaccine. In this chain, TRBV4-2 is recombined with TRBJ2-7; 7 bases in the junction line up with TRBD2. This TCR derives from a middle-aged woman with glioma. CDR3 region: CASSQDAYGGSSYEQYF. Here is the DNA: TGTGCCAGCAGCCAAGACGCTTACGGGGGGAGCTCCTACGAGCAGTACTTC.